This T cell receptor beta chain emerged from a study of sequential checkpoint blockade in melanoma. This clone has just a few counts. Trimming shortened V by 6 bases and J by 3 bases, and 12 bases separated the two germline ends. This CDR3 comprises 13 residues. Germline V CDR1 and CDR2: SEHNR, FQNEAQ (reference sequence). Profiled with immunoSEQ multiplex PCR; TCRdb holds only in-frame clones, not every one. This sample yields fewer than 11,000 clones, of which approximately 73% are seen a single time; 36% belongs to the top ten. Indicated treatment: randomized to nivolumab then ipilimumab (arm A) or the reverse (arm B). No patient had prior DNA-damaging chemotherapy. PBMC sorting kept live CD3+CD8+ cells without CD19 or CD56.

The clonotype comes from a human donor with melanoma. The chain recombines TRBV7-9 with TRBJ2-7; D gene uncertain. This sample comprised CD8+ T cells sorted from blood (inferred from file names), obtained from a patient given nivolumab and ipilimumab in sequence. The CDR3 sequence: CASSPISSYEQYF. The CDR3 DNA sequence: TGTGCCAGCAGTCCCATATCCAGCTACGAGCAGTACTTC. The variable domain in full, with the rest retrieved from reference TRBV7-9 and TRBJ2-7, is DTGVSQNPRHKITKRGQNVTFRCDPISEHNRLYWYRQTLGQGPEFLTYFQNEAQLEKSRLLSDRFSAERPKGSFSTLEIQRTEQGDSAMYLCASSPISSYEQYFGPGTRLTVT.